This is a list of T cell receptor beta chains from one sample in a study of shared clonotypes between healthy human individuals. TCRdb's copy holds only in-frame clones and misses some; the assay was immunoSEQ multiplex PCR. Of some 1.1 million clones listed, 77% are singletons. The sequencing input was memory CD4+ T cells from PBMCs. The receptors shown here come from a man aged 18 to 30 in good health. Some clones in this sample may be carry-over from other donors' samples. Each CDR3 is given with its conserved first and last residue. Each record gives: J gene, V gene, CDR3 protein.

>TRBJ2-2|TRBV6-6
CASRGSNTGELFF
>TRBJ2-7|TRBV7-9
CASSAPGGPREQYF
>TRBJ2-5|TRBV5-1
CASSLYPSGANQETQYF
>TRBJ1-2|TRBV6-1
CASSEGSTRGYTF
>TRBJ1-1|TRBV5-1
CASSLRGPGAEAFF
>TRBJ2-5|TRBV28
CASSLGEGAGEETQYF
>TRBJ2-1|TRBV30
CAWSERRGSGNEQFF
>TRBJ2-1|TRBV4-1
CASSHAQRGNEQFF
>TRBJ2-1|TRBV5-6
CASTVGAGGNEQFF
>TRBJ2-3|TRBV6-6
CASIRTGTDTQYF
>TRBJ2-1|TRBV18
CASSRPYRGYNEQFF
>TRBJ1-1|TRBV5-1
CASSLQGYTEAFF
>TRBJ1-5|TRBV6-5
CAIGTDSNQPQHF
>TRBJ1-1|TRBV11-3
CASSLGIHAEAFF
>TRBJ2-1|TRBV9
CASSVPTNSETYNEQFF
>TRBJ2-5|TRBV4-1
CASSQAIKETQYF
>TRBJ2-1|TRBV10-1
CASSEITLSGQFF
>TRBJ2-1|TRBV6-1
CASSGTVYNEQFF
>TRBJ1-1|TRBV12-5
CASGLSGGRGTEAFF
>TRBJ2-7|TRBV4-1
CASSQAGGFYEQYF
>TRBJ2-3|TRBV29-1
CSVFLLGDTQYF
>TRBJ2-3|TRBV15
CATSRSPGLAGVADTQYF
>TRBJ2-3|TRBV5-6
CASSFDRLAGNTDTQYF
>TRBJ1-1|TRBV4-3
CASSRRGDREGLTFF
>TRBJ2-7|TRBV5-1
CASSLEGYEQYF
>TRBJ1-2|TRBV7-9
CASSPGRAGGNYGYTF
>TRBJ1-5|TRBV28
CASRIGQRGQPQHF
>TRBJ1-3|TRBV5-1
CASSPGAGGNTIYF
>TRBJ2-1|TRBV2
CASRDPAEQFF
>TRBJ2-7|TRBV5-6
CASSPRDF
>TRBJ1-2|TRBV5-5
CASSLSGVSGYTF
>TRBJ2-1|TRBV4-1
CASSVRAGIVSYNEQFF
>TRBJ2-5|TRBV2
CATGGVQETQYF
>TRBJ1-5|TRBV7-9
CASSRGRDSNQPQHF
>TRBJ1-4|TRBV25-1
CASSDPGGVNEKLFF
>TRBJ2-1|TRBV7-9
CASSPNFRSGGRYNEQFF
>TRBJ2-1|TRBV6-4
CASSDVVRQGSPLSYNEQFF
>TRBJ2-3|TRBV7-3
CASSLNRGSPADTQYF
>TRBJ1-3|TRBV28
CASSLGAKGRNTIYF
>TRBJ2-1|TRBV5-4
CASRDGTSGNYNEQFF
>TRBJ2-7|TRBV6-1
CASSEIGEGYEQYF